This T cell receptor (beta chain) emerged from a study of blood T cells in healthy people across ages (dated by TCRdb to between 2014 and 2016). Concerning the study at large: In model experiments, roughly one uniquely barcoded TCR beta cDNA molecule per two T cells was captured by template switching. The study measured age-related changes in TCR beta repertoire diversity using deep sequencing normalized with unique cDNA molecular identifiers. The donors were split into four age groups: young (average 16 years), middle-aged (around 40), aged (approximately 59) and long-lived (roughly 88). Donors of different ages were randomly distributed across sequencing lanes to avoid experimental bias. Two additional independent replicas of 1 million unique cDNA reads from the same blood draw were analyzed for two donors (one aged 18 to 30 and one aged 80 or older). The research as a whole found: Since profiling was done on bulk unsorted PBMCs, naive and antigen-experienced compartments could not be conclusively compared. The long-lived group showed more naive CD4+ T cells, fewer expanded clones and increased TCR diversity than the aged group, suggesting age selection. There was a strong correlation between observed TCR beta diversity and the percentage of naive T cells measured by flow cytometry. Because the CMV infection status of the donors was unknown, age-related changes in expanded clonotypes may potentially have been confounded. As age increased, observed TCR beta diversity per million T cells dropped in a roughly linear way, and a significant reduction was already evident by age 40. Estimates of total diversity based on one million sequenced T cells were considered lower bounds and underestimates.

This clonotype came up a few times. The clone's antigen remains unknown. The record has no base qualities; no much larger clone is one base away. The 40 or so donors, aged about 6 to 95 years, were systemically healthy Caucasian individuals from Russia. Approximately 11 milliliters of peripheral blood were drawn from each donor into EDTA-treated Vacutainer tubes. Ficoll-Paque density-gradient centrifugation was used to isolate PBMCs, with at least 7 million per sample. Total RNA was extracted from PBMCs with Trizol reagent, with at least 6 micrograms obtained per sample. For every donor, an aliquot of PBMCs went through flow cytometry to measure the percentages of naive CD45RAhigh/CD27high T cells. In the germline V gene, CDR1 corresponds to SGDLS and CDR2 to YYNGEE. The CDR3 has 14 amino acids, counting the end cysteine and phenylalanine. CDR3 DNA only is kept here, 42 bases in frame from base 1. The trim is 3 bases for V and 7 bases for J, with a gap of 14 bases between the germline ends.

Libraries came from 5' RACE. Sequenced using an Illumina HiSeq 2500. The second PCR ran for about 6 to 12 cycles and used a J-beta primer mix along with a sample-barcoded 5' primer. A template-switch 5' adaptor carrying 12 random nucleotides introduced a unique molecular identifier onto each TCR beta cDNA molecule. Each sample yielded at least 2.5 million CDR3-containing paired-end reads. First-strand cDNA was synthesized from all RNA with the Mint cDNA synthesis kit, primed by a TRBC-specific oligonucleotide. Following uracil-DNA glycosylase treatment, a first 18-cycle PCR with universal primers M1SS and BC2_uni_R was performed on all cDNA. Turning to the authors' computational methods: Normalization of each sample was performed by random selection of 1 million high-quality reads, each carrying a distinct molecular identifier. Instead of being binned into consensus sequences, reads with shared molecular identifiers were discarded. MiTCR, with a Q25 quality threshold and the strictest error-elimination algorithm, was used for CDR3 identification, clonotype clustering and error correction. A nonparametric unseen species model with Euler transformation was used to estimate lower-bound total TCR beta diversity. The raw public reads went through TCRdb reprocessing: fastp at Q25, MiXCR clone calling, in-frame beta chains kept. Rows are unified per CDR3 protein, each entry keeping the most common DNA and genes. TCRdb, rather than the study authors, made the V and J calls. This sample gives fewer than 900,000 distinct CDR3 sequences in total; 36% of them show up just once. The ten largest clones represent about an eighth of the sample.

The clonotype was recovered from a young man in good health. Sequencing input: blood. Recombination joined TRBV9 with TRBJ2-1; a tentative D call is TRBD2 (5 bases match). The sequence in DNA is TGTGCCAGCAGCGCCTCTTACTCGGGGAATGAGCAGTTCTTC. It is translated as CASSASYSGNEQFF.